This TCR beta chain was observed in a study of blood T cell repertoires in COVID-19. In the authors' methods: Nucleated cell counts were estimated from reference gene primer amplification. TCRdb keeps only in-frame clones here, not all; method: immunoSEQ multiplex PCR. That table supplies the V and J calls and clone size; D and trimming were determined from the DNA. This table holds 150,000 to 200,000 clones, 88% found once. Living in about two dozen US areas, the participants were between roughly 18 and 89 years of age. Two negative PCRs, clearance, or symptom resolution had been documented for recovered Cohort 3 donors. V was trimmed by 8 bases and J by 16 bases, leaving 15 bases between them. This CDR3 contains 10 residues. Germline-derived CDR1 and CDR2 are SGHVS and FQNEAQ.

V is TRBV7-8 and J is TRBJ2-1; tentatively, D is TRBD2 (6 bases). The sequencing sample was made of PBMCs or T cells enriched from blood (not recorded which). The receptor comes from a young woman who had recovered from COVID-19. CDR3 loop: CASGRTPGFF. The CDR3 region has the DNA TGTGCCAGCGGGAGGACTCCTGGTTTCTTC.